This is a list of T cell receptor beta chains from one sample in a study of blood T cell repertoires in COVID-19. Some clones are missing from TCRdb's copy, which holds only in-frame ones; the method was immunoSEQ multiplex PCR. The data hold about 160,000 clones, with 78% observed a single time. Sequences were obtained from peripheral blood. The source is a woman older than 75 with acute or convalescent COVID-19. Both conserved end residues are part of each CDR3. A D gene is named only where the DNA matches it firmly. Clone size is given for some rows only: seen once, a few or many times, or a class if the clone is expanded.

v_call	clone_size	d_call	j_call	cdr3_nt	cdr3_aa
TRBV18	few	TRBD1	TRBJ1-5	TGTGCCAGCTCACCACCGGGACAGAATCAGCCCCAGCATTTT	CASSPPGQNQPQHF
TRBV5-1	.	TRBD1	TRBJ1-2	TGCGCCAGCAGACAGGGGGCGGAGGGAGGCTACACCTTC	CASRQGAEGGYTF
TRBV10-1	.	TRBD2	TRBJ2-1	TGCGCCAGCAGTGAGTCTCGGACTAGCGGGAGGGCAAATGAGCAGTTCTTC	CASSESRTSGRANEQFF
TRBV4-1	.	TRBD1	TRBJ1-2	TGCGCCAGCAGCCAGGGGACAGGGGGATATGGCTACACCTTC	CASSQGTGGYGYTF
TRBV18	.	.	TRBJ1-1	TGTGCCAGCTCACCACGCCAGGCCGACACTGAAGCTTTCTTT	CASSPRQADTEAFF
TRBV15	.	.	TRBJ1-3	TGTGCCACCAGCACCGACAGAGAAAGAAACACCATATATTTT	CATSTDRERNTIYF
TRBV2	.	.	TRBJ2-1	TGTGCCAGCAGTGGAGTCTCCTTCTACAATGAGCAGTTCTTC	CASSGVSFYNEQFF
TRBV30	few	.	TRBJ1-3	TGTGCCTGGAGTCTACCGAGCTCTGGAAACACCATATATTTT	CAWSLPSSGNTIYF
TRBV18	.	TRBD1	TRBJ1-6	TGTGCCAGCTCACGGGGTGCGGGACAGGGGTACTCACCCCTCCACTTT	CASSRGAGQGYSPLHF
TRBV30	once	TRBD1	TRBJ1-2	TGTGCCTGGAGGGGACAGGGGGTCTATGGCTACACCTTC	CAWRGQGVYGYTF
TRBV30	few	TRBD2	TRBJ2-5	TGTGCCTGGAGGAGAGCGGGAGGGGAAGAGACCCAGTACTTC	CAWRRAGGEETQYF